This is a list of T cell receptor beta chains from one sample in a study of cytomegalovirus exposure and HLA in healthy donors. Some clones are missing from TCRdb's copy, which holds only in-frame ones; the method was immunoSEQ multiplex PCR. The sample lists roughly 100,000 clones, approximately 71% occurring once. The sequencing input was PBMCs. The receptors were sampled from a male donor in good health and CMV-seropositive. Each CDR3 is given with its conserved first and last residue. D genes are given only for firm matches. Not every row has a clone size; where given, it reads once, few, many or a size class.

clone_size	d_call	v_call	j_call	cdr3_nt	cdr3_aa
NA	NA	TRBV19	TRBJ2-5	TGTGCCAGTAGTATGGAGTCAGGGGGGACGGAGACCCAGTACTTC	CASSMESGGTETQYF
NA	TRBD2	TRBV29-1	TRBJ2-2	TGCAGCGCCTCTCTAGCGGGACCGCTTAGGGCCGGGGAGCTGTTTTTT	CSASLAGPLRAGELFF
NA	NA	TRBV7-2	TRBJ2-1	TGTGCCAGCAACCTAGGGGGGAGGGCCGCTTACAATGAGCAGTTCTTC	CASNLGGRAAYNEQFF
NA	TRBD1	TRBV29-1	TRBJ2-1	TGCAGCGCAGGGGGAATTGCCTCCTACAATGAGCAGTTCTTC	CSAGGIASYNEQFF
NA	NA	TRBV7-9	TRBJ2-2	TGTGCCAGCAGCTTAACGGAGCAGGGGCGCAGCACCGGGGAGCTGTTTTTT	CASSLTEQGRSTGELFF
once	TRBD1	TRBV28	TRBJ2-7	TGTGCCAGCAGTCAACCGGGACAGGGGGGATCCTACGAGCAGTACTTC	CASSQPGQGGSYEQYF
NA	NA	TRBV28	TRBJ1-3	TGTGCCAGCAGCCTCCTCGGGACACAGGGAAACACCATATATTTT	CASSLLGTQGNTIYF
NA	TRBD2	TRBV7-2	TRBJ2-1	TGTGCCAGCAGGGGCCTCGGGACTAGCGGGGCGAGCTCCTACAATGAGCAGTTCTTC	CASRGLGTSGASSYNEQFF
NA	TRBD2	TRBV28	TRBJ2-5	TGTGCCAGCAGTTTAGCGGGAGGGCCCAGTGGGACCCAGTACTTC	CASSLAGGPSGTQYF
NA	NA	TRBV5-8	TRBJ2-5	TGTGCCAGCGGCTTGGACCGAGAAGAGACCCAGTACTTC	CASGLDREETQYF
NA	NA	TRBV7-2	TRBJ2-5	TGTGCCAGCAGCTCGAGGTACCAAGAGACCCAGTACTTC	CASSSRYQETQYF
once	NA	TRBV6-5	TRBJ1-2	TGTGCCAGCAGTTACTCGCAGGGGTATGGCTACACCTTC	CASSYSQGYGYTF
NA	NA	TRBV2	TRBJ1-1	TGTGCCAGCAGTCCACAGGTGGCCGTGTCCACTGAAGCTTTCTTT	CASSPQVAVSTEAFF
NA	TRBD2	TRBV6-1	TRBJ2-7	TGTGCCAGCAGTGAAGTACTAGCGGGAGGTCTCTACGAGCAGTACTTC	CASSEVLAGGLYEQYF
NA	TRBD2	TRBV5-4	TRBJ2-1	TGTGCCAGCAGCCTCGGGCTAGCGGGACTAAATGAGCAGTTCTTC	CASSLGLAGLNEQFF
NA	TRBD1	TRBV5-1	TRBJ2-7	TGCGCCAGCAGCCCGGACAGGAGCTCCTACGAGCAGTACTTC	CASSPDRSSYEQYF
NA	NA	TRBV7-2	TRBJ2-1	TGTGCCAGCAGCTTAATGTACCCCGGTCACCAAAACAATGAGCAGTTCTTC	CASSLMYPGHQNNEQFF
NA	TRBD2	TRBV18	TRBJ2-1	TGTGCCAGCTCCCGGTCGACTAGCGGATACCCGATCTACAATGAGCAGTTCTTC	CASSRSTSGYPIYNEQFF
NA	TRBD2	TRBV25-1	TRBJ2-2	TGTGCCAGCAGTGAATATGCTAGCGGGTCGAACACCGGGGAGCTGTTTTTT	CASSEYASGSNTGELFF
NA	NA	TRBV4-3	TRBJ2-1	TGCGCCAGCAGCCAAGATCCGACAGCTAATATTCCCTACAATGAGCAGTTCTTC	CASSQDPTANIPYNEQFF
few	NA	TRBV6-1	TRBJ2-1	TGTGCCACCAAGAACAACGCGGTCGTAGAGCAGTTCTTC	CATKNNAVVEQFF
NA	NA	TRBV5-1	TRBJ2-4	TGCGCCAGCAGCTTGCGGGGTGCCAAAAACAGTCAGTACTTC	CASSLRGAKNSQYF
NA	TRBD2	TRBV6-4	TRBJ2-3	TGTGCCAGCAGTGACGGGAGGGCAGCTACCACAGATACGCAGTATTTT	CASSDGRAATTDTQYF
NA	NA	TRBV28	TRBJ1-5	TGTGCCAGCAGTCGCGTAACCGGACAGCAGAATCAGCCCCAGCATTTT	CASSRVTGQQNQPQHF
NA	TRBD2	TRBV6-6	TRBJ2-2	TGTGCCAGCAGGGGGGGGACGAACACCGGGGAGCTGTTTTTT	CASRGGTNTGELFF
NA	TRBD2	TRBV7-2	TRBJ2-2	TGTGCCAGCAGCTCTACTAGCGCGGGGACCGGGGAGCTGTTTTTT	CASSSTSAGTGELFF
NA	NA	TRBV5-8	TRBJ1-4	TGTGCCAGCAGCTGGGGGCAGGGTAAACTGTTTTTT	CASSWGQGKLFF
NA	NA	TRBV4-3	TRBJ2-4	TGCGCCAGCAGCCAAGAAGCTAGCGTAAACATTCAGTACTTC	CASSQEASVNIQYF
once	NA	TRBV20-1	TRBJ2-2	TGCAGTGCTAGAGTATCCCGGGAGCTGTTTTTT	CSARVSRELFF
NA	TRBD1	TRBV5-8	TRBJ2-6	TGTGCCAGCAGTCCAGGACAGGGCAGCTCTGGGGCCAACGTCCTGACTTTC	CASSPGQGSSGANVLTF
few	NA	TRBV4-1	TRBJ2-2	TGCGCCAGCAGCCAAGATGAATACATCACCGGGGAGCTGTTTTTT	CASSQDEYITGELFF
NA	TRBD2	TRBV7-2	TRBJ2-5	TGTGCCAGCAGCTTAGGAGGCGGGACTAGCGTCACGAAGACCCAGTACTTC	CASSLGGGTSVTKTQYF
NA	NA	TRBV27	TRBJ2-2	TGTGCCAGCACCCCTAGGGGGACCGGGGAGCTGTTTTTT	CASTPRGTGELFF
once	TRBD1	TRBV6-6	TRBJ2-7	TGTGCCAGCAGAGAGCCGGGACAGGGGGTCTACGAGCAGTACTTC	CASREPGQGVYEQYF
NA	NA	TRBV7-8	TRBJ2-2	TGTGCCAGCAGCTTAGTTCTCTTAACCGGGGAGCTGTTTTTT	CASSLVLLTGELFF
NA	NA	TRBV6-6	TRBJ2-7	TGTGCCAGCAAAACACGAGGCACCTACGAGCAGTACTTC	CASKTRGTYEQYF
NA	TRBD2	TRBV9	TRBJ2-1	TGTGCCAGCTCCCAACTAGCGGGAGGGGACAATGAGCAGTTCTTC	CASSQLAGGDNEQFF
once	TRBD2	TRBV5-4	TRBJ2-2	TGTGCCAGCAGCCTAGGGACTAGCGGGAGTTTCGGGGAGCTGTTTTTT	CASSLGTSGSFGELFF
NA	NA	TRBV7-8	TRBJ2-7	TGTGCCAGCAGCTTCAGACCCGGGTGGGAGCAGTACTTC	CASSFRPGWEQYF
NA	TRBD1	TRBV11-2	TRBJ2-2	TGTGCCAGCAGCGCGGGACAGGGTTCAAACACCGGGGAGCTGTTTTTT	CASSAGQGSNTGELFF
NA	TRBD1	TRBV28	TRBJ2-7	TGTGCCAGCAGCCTAGCCGGGACAGGCTCCTACGAGCAGTACTTC	CASSLAGTGSYEQYF
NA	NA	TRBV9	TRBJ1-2	TGTGCCAGCAGCCACGCGGTGGGGCAGGCCAGGAATAAGGGCTACACCTTC	CASSHAVGQARNKGYTF
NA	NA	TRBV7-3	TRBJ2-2	TGTGCCAGCAGCTTGAGAGGGGGGGCCGGGGAGCTGTTTTTT	CASSLRGGAGELFF
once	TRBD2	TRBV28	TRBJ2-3	TGTGCCAGCACCTCCCTGGGCGGGAGGGCCAGAGATACGCAGTATTTT	CASTSLGGRARDTQYF
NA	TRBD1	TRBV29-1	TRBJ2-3	TGCAGCGTTAATCTAGTGGTTCGGGACAGGGGGCTTGATACGCAGTATTTT	CSVNLVVRDRGLDTQYF
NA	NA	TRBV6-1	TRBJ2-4	TGTGCCAGCAGCCCTCTCAGGGCGGTGGGAAACATTCAGTACTTC	CASSPLRAVGNIQYF
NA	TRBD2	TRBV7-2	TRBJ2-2	TGTGCCAGCAGCTTCACTAGCGGGAGGACCGGGGAGCTGTTTTTT	CASSFTSGRTGELFF
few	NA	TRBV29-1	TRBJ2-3	TGCAGCGTTGTCCCGCAGGCTACAGATACGCAGTATTTT	CSVVPQATDTQYF
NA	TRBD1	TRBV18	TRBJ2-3	TGTGCCAGCTCACCCCCACAGGCAGGGGGTGTCACAGATACGCAGTATTTT	CASSPPQAGGVTDTQYF
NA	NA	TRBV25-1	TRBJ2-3	TGCGCCAGCAGTGAATATTCTCTCACAGATACGCAGTATTTT	CASSEYSLTDTQYF
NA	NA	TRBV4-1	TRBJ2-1	TGCGCCAGCAGCCAAGATAAGCAATACAATGAGCAGTTCTTC	CASSQDKQYNEQFF
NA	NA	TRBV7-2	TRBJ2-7	TGTGCCAGCAGCCCGCGGGGTGTTTTCGAGCAGTACTTC	CASSPRGVFEQYF
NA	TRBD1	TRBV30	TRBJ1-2	TGTGCCTGGACCCCACAGGGGGCGGGCTACACCTTC	CAWTPQGAGYTF
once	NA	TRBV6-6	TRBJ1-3	TGTGCCAGCAGTTACTCGGGAGGGAGGTCTGGAAACACCATATATTTT	CASSYSGGRSGNTIYF